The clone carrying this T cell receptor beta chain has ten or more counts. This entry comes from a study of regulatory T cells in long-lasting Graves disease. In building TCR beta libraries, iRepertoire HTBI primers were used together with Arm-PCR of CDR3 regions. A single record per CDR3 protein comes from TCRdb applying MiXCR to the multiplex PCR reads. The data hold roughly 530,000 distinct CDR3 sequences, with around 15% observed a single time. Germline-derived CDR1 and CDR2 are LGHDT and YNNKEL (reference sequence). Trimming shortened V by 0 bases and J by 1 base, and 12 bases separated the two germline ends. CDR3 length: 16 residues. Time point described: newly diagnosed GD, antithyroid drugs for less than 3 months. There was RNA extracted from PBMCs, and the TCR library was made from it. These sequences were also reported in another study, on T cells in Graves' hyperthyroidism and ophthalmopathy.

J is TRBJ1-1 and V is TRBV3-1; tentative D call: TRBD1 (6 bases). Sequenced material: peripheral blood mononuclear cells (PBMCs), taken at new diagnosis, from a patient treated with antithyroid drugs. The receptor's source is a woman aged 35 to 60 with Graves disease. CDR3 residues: CASSQEWTAKNTEAFF. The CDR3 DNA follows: TGTGCCAGCAGCCAAGAGTGGACAGCGAAGAACACTGAAGCTTTCTTT. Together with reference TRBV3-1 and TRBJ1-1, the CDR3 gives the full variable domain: DTAVSQTPKYLVTQMGNDKSIKCEQNLGHDTMYWYKQDSKKFLKIMFSYNNKELIINETVPNRFSPKSPDKAHLNLHINSLELGDSAVYFCASSQEWTAKNTEAFFGQGTRLTVV.